This TCR beta chain was sequenced for a study of blood T cell repertoires in COVID-19. Repertoires were generated with immunoSEQ multiplex PCR, while TCRdb's copy carries only in-frame clones and drops some. The sample records about 180,000 clones, around 83% being singletons. The CDR3 runs 18 residues. V gave up 1 base and J gave up 2 bases; unmatched junction bases: 9. The germline V gene has CDR1 SGHRS and CDR2 YFSETQ. This clonotype was obtained from a man aged 50-60 years with active or convalescent COVID-19. The J gene is TRBJ2-3, the V gene TRBV5-1; 11 bases align to TRBD2. The sequenced sample was peripheral blood. CDR3 amino acids: CASSLQPGLAAFTDTQYF. In DNA, the CDR3 is TGCGCCAGCAGCTTGCAGCCGGGACTAGCGGCATTCACAGATACGCAGTATTTT.